The T cell receptor (beta chain) described here comes from a study of T-cell reconstitution after alpha-beta-depleted transplantation in children. Unique molecular identifiers were used to barcode this TCRbeta library. MiXCR was run by TCRdb on the PCR reads, yielding one entry per CDR3 protein. The repertoire holds approximately 980,000 distinct CDR3 sequences, with 25% to 30% as singletons. This CDR3 has 13 amino acids. CDR1 is DFQATT, CDR2 SNEGSKA, per germline (reference sequence). V was pared by 5 bases and J by 2 bases, with 12 bases between. Specimen: PBMCs, mostly from graft donor cells, collected 360 days after TCRalphabeta/CD19-depleted stem cell transplant. This chain joins TRBV20-1 and TRBJ1-2; possible D gene TRBD1, 6 bases. This clonotype was obtained from a boy less than two years old who had a stem cell transplant for SCID, so the T cells may come from the graft donor. CDR3: CSASGHGNYGYTF. In nucleotides, the CDR3 is TGCAGTGCTTCGGGACACGGCAACTATGGCTACACCTTC.